The clone carrying this TCR beta chain was observed many times. What it binds is unknown. Sequencing libraries for TCR beta were prepared with iRepertoire HTBI primers and Arm-PCR of CDR3 regions. TCRdb re-derived calls from the multiplex PCR reads in MiXCR, one entry per CDR3 protein. This table has 550,000 to 600,000 distinct CDR3 sequences, more than 15% appearing once. The time point is: newly diagnosed GD, antithyroid drugs for less than 3 months. The authors made the TCR library using RNA they extracted from PBMCs. The data were taken from a study of regulatory T cells in long-lasting Graves disease. Regarding the study as a whole: Persistent patients had more shared public clonotypes (2,741) than new patients (roughly 970). Persistent-disease Graves' patients showed less TCR diversity than new cases.

This sample was shared with a second study, whose subject was T cells in Graves' hyperthyroidism and ophthalmopathy.

This TCR was recovered from a young man with Graves disease. Sequenced here: peripheral blood mononuclear cells (PBMCs), sampled at new diagnosis, from a patient treated with antithyroid drugs.

CDR3 DNA sequence: TGCGCCAGCAGCCAAGATCCAGGACAGTACTACGAGCAGTACTTC. This translates into CASSQDPGQYYEQYF. This chain uses TRBV4-1 with TRBJ2-7, with D tentatively TRBD1 (6 bases). Germline V gene sequence: CDR1 MGHRA, CDR2 YSYEKL. The CDR3 is 15 residues long. The ends were cut back, 0 bases at V and 3 bases at J, with 12 bases in the middle.